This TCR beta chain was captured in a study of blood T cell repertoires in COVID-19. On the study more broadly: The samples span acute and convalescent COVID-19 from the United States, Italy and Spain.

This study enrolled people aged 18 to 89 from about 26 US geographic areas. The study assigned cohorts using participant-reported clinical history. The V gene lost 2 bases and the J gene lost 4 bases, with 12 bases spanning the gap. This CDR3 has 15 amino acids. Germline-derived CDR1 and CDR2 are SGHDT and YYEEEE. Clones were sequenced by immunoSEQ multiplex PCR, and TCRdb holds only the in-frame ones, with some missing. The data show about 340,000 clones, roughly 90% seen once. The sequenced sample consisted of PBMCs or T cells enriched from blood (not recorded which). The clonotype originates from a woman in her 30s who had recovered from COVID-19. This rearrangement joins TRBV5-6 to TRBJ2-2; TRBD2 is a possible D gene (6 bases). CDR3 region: CASSLDGGITGELFF. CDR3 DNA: TGTGCCAGCAGCTTAGATGGGGGGATCACCGGGGAGCTGTTTTTT. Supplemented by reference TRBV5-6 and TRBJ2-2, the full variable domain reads DAGVTQSPTHLIKTRGQQVTLRCSPKSGHDTVSWYQQALGQGPQFIFQYYEEEERQRGNFPDRFSGHQFPNYSSELNVNALLLGDSALYLCASSLDGGITGELFFGEGSRLTVL.